This TCR beta chain comes out of a study of early stage breast cancer tumors (dated by TCRdb to the late 2010s). Concerning the study at large: Of the roughly 15 invasive breast tumors, roughly 12 were found to be estrogen receptor-positive, progesterone receptor-positive and HER2-negative. About 70% of the 12 ER+/PR+/HER2- tumors were invasive ductal carcinomas, while the other four were invasive lobular carcinomas. On average, each sample had roughly 10-fold read coverage. A total of around 2.7 million templates, representing 850,000 to 1,400,000 unique clonotypes, were detected across all samples. Beyond this particular receptor, the publication reports: Compared with adjacent normal breast tissue, tumors had higher clonality and approximately 2.5-fold greater T cell density. Because the cohort was small, analysis by tumor subtype was not possible. Sequencing bulk genomic DNA from unsorted cells could not capture chain pairing or functional markers like CD4, CD8 and FOXP3. Repertoires from blood and normal breast were more alike than repertoires from blood and tumor, and in about 90% of the 16 patients, comparing each tissue with blood separated tumor from normal. Enriched TCRB sequences shared across patients were mostly commonly generated sequences, unlikely to play an important role in the tumor microenvironment.

Comment on this clone: The target of this receptor is not known. No much larger clonotype is one base removed from it; base qualities were not supplied.

Dicing about 19-50 mg of tumor tissue typically gave a DNA yield of more than 2.5 ug. The study profiled bulk TCR beta-chain repertoires in matched peripheral blood, tumor and adjacent normal breast tissue taken from about 15 patients with early-stage breast cancer. Once resection was done, tumor tissue identified by eye was cut out and put into prechilled RNAlater. A TissueLyser II was used to homogenize diced tumor tissue (about 17-55 mg) in RLTplus buffer containing beta-mercaptoethanol and antifoaming agent. The Qiagen AllPrep DNA/RNA Mini kit was used to extract genomic DNA. From its cysteine to its phenylalanine, the CDR3 spans 14 amino acids. The sequence is cut down to CDR3 DNA, 42 bases in frame from base 1. CDR1 and CDR2 were assigned from the germline V gene (reference sequence) as SGHNT and YYREEE. V is cut by 4 bases and J by 2 bases, and the space between the germline ends is 10 bases.

Two independent genomic DNA replicates were amplified for each sample, with 0.5 ug used for blood and about 1.5 ug for tumor or normal breast. Following the manufacturer's instructions, the ImmunoSeq Intro kit was used to carry out TCRB sequencing on genomic DNA. Multiplex PCR ran around 29 cycles with proprietary primers and spike-in control sequences for absolute quantification. Single-end 150-bp reads were used to sequence an 87-bp fragment covering the CDR3 and the flanking V and J genes. Seven samples, with two replicates for each sample, were multiplexed per lane of an Illumina MiSeq using version 3.0 chemistry. Turning to the authors' computational methods: The vendor's proprietary pipeline processed the raw data and merged both replicates into a single result for each sample. Clonotypes were defined as productive rearrangements sharing the V-gene family, CDR3 amino acid sequence and J-gene segment. To compute clonality, the normalized Shannon entropy (Pielou evenness) of TCRB abundances was subtracted from 1. To estimate T cell density, the total number of templates was divided by the input cell count, which was inferred from how much DNA went in. Recon with default parameters was used to estimate total repertoire diversity and clonality. Tumor-enriched clonotypes were defined as having over 0.1% abundance in tumor and at least 32-fold higher abundance than in normal breast. TCRdb mirrors the immuneACCESS table, restricted to in-frame sequences. Some clones are absent from its copies; in checked studies, under half trace to an unresolved V gene, and the reason for the others is unknown. Clone size and the V and J calls come from that table; the DNA yielded D and trimming. The sample table records several thousand clones; around 62% of these occur just once. The ten largest clonotypes hold about 6.7% of the sample.

This TCR was recovered from a person aged 65-85 years with breast cancer. The V gene is TRBV5-4 and the J gene is TRBJ2-1; the D gene is possibly TRBD1, with 6 bases matching. Sequenced: breast tumor tissue. The DNA is as follows: TGTGCCAGCAGCAACAGGGACACCTACAATGAGCAGTTCTTC. The translation is CASSNRDTYNEQFF.